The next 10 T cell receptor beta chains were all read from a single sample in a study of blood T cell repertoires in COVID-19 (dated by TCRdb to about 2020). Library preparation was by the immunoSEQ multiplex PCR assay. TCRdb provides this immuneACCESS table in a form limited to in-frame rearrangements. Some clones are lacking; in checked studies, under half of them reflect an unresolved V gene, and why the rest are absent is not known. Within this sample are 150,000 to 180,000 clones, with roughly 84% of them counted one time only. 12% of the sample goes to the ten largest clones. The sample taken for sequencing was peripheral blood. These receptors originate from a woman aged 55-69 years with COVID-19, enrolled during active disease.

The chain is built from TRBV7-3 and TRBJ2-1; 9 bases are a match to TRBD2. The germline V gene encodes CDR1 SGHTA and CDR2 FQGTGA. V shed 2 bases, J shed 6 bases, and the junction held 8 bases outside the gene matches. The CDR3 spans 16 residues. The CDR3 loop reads CASSLSRREGRNEQFF. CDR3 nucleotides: TGTGCCAGCAGCTTATCAAGGCGGGAGGGTCGCAATGAGCAGTTCTTC.

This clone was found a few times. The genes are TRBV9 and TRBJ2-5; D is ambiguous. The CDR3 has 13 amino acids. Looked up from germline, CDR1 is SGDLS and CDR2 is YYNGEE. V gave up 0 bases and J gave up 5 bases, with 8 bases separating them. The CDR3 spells CASSVDFWETQYF. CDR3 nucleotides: TGTGCCAGCAGCGTAGACTTCTGGGAGACCCAGTACTTC.

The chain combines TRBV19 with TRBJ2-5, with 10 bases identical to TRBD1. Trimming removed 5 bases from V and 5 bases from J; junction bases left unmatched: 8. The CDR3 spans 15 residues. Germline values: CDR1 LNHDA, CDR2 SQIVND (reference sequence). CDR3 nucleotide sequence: TGTGCCAGTAGTGGAGGGACAGGGGCCAGGGAGACCCAGTACTTC. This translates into CASSGGTGARETQYF.

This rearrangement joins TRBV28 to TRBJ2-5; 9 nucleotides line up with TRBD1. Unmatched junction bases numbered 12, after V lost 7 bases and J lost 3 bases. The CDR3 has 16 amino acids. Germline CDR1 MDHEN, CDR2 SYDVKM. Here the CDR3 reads CASTLNPGQGKETQYF. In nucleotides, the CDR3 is TGTGCCAGCACCCTAAACCCGGGACAGGGCAAAGAGACCCAGTACTTC.

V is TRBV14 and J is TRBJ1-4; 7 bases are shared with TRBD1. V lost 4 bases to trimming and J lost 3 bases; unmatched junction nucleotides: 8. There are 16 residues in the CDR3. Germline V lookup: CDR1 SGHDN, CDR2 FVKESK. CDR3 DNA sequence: TGTGCCAGCAGCCGATCAAGACAGGGTCCTAATGAAAAACTGTTTTTT. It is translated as CASSRSRQGPNEKLFF.

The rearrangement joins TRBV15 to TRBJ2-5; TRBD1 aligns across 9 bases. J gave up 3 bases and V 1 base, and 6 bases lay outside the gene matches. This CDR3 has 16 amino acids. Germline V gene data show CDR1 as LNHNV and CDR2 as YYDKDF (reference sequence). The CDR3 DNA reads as TGTGCCACCAGCAGAGGAAACAGGGGGCGCGAAGAGACCCAGTACTTC. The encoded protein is CATSRGNRGREETQYF.

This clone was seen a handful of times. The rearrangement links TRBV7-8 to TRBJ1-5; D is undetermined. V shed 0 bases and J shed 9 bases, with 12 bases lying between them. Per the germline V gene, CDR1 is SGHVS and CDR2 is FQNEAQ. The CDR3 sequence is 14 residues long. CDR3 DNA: TGTGCCAGCAGCTTAGCTCCGAGGGTGGGGCCCCAGCATTTT. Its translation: CASSLAPRVGPQHF.

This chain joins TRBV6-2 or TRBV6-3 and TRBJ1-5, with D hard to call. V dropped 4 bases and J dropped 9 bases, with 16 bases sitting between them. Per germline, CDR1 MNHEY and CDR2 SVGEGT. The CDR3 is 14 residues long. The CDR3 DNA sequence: TGTGCCAGCAGTTTTGGCCTCCCGGGATGGCCCCAGCATTTT. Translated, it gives CASSFGLPGWPQHF.

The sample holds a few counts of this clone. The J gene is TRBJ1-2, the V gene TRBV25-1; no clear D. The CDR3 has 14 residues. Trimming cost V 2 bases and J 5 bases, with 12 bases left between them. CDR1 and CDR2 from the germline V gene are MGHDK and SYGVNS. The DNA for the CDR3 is TGTGCCAGCAGTGAACCTGGACGGACTTATGGCTACACCTTC. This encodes CASSEPGRTYGYTF.

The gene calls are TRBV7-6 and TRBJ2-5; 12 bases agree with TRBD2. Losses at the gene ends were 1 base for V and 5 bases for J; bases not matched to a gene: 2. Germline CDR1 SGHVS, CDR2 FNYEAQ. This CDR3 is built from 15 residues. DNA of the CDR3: TGTGCCAGCAGCTTAGTCCTAGCGGGAGGGGAGACCCAGTACTTC. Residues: CASSLVLAGGETQYF.